The rows below give T cell receptor beta chains drawn from one sample of a study of CD8 T cells in ankylosing spondylitis. TCRdb redid the calling of the 5' RACE reads with MiXCR, one entry per CDR3 protein. The sample carries about 96,000 distinct CDR3 sequences, roughly 10% recorded once. The sample was blood, either unsorted or a sorted T cell fraction (not recorded which). These receptor sequences come from a male donor with ankylosing spondylitis or in good health (not recorded which). Each CDR3 is given with its conserved first and last residue. D genes are given only for firm matches. Only part of the rows carry a size: once, few, many, or a class if the clone is expanded.

clone_size d_call j_call v_call cdr3_aa cdr3_nt
many . TRBJ2-3 TRBV5-1 CASSPHRDTQYF TGCGCCAGCAGCCCCCACAGAGATACGCAGTATTTT
many . TRBJ2-5 TRBV9 CASSAGGESSATQYF TGTGCCAGCAGCGCTGGAGGAGAGTCGTCAGCGACCCAGTACTTC
many . TRBJ2-5 TRBV20-1 CSAFPEETQYF TGCAGTGCTTTCCCGGAAGAGACCCAGTACTTC
. TRBD1 TRBJ1-5 TRBV18 CASSQQGHIVQPQHF TGTGCCAGCTCACAACAGGGGCATATTGTTCAGCCCCAGCATTTT
many TRBD1 TRBJ2-1 TRBV24-1 CATSPQGQIYNEQFF TGTGCCACCAGTCCCCAGGGACAGATATACAATGAGCAGTTCTTC
many . TRBJ1-2 TRBV29-1 CSVAGTEEFSDGYTF TGCAGCGTAGCCGGGACCGAGGAATTTTCTGATGGCTACACCTTC
. TRBD2 TRBJ2-3 TRBV6-1 CASSHLAGERTDTQYF TGTGCCAGCAGTCATCTAGCGGGGGAGAGGACAGATACGCAGTATTTT
. . TRBJ2-7 TRBV7-9 CASIQDGSYEQYF TGTGCCAGCATCCAGGACGGGTCCTACGAGCAGTACTTC
many . TRBJ1-4 TRBV9 CASSPTLGTVWEKLFF TGTGCCAGCAGCCCCACCCTCGGGACGGTCTGGGAAAAACTGTTTTTT
many . TRBJ2-3 TRBV20-1 CSASPSTGVGTDTQYF TGCAGTGCTAGTCCCTCGACGGGGGTTGGCACAGATACGCAGTATTTT
many . TRBJ1-3 TRBV29-1 CSVRVMMGSGNTIYF TGCAGCGTTCGGGTCATGATGGGATCTGGAAACACCATATATTTT
. . TRBJ2-1 TRBV20-1 CSARGGQPYSYNEQFF TGCAGTGCTAGAGGGGGACAACCATACTCCTACAATGAGCAGTTCTTC
few . TRBJ1-5 TRBV27 CASSPLDSISNQPQHF TGTGCCAGCAGTCCACTGGACAGCATTAGCAATCAGCCCCAGCATTTT
many . TRBJ1-1 TRBV29-1 CSVDKTGTGNTEAFF TGCAGCGTTGATAAAACCGGGACGGGGAACACTGAAGCTTTCTTT
many . TRBJ2-4 TRBV18 CASSQGTAKNIQYF TGTGCCAGCTCACAAGGGACAGCCAAAAACATTCAGTACTTC
many TRBD2 TRBJ2-1 TRBV29-1 CSVDRTSRNEQFF TGCAGCGTTGATCGGACTAGTAGAAATGAGCAGTTCTTC
few TRBD1 TRBJ1-2 TRBV2 CASRGTGPYGYTF TGTGCCAGCAGAGGGACAGGACCCTATGGCTACACCTTC
few TRBD1 TRBJ2-2 TRBV6-5 CASSYSISGTGHRTGELFF TGTGCCAGCAGTTACTCAATATCAGGGACAGGGCATAGGACCGGGGAGCTGTTTTTT
many . TRBJ2-7 TRBV5-1 CASRQAPLYEQYF TGCGCCAGCCGACAGGCCCCACTCTACGAGCAGTACTTC
few . TRBJ2-1 TRBV20-1 CSAPGTRKYNEQFF TGCAGTGCCCCCGGGACTCGGAAGTACAATGAGCAGTTCTTC
many TRBD1 TRBJ1-1 TRBV7-8 CASSFRNRGTEAFF TGTGCCAGCAGCTTCCGAAACAGGGGGACTGAAGCTTTCTTT
. TRBD1 TRBJ2-4 TRBV19 CASSIGQGADIQYF TGTGCCAGTAGTATCGGTCAGGGGGCGGACATTCAGTACTTC
many . TRBJ1-6 TRBV28 CASSLAESPLHF TGTGCCAGCAGTTTAGCGGAATCACCCCTCCACTTT
few . TRBJ2-2 TRBV28 CASSLTFSRTGELFF TGTGCCAGCAGTTTAACGTTTTCCCGGACCGGGGAGCTGTTTTTT
many TRBD1 TRBJ2-5 TRBV5-1 CASSKDRGLVETQYF TGCGCCAGCAGTAAGGACAGGGGGCTGGTAGAGACCCAGTACTTC
many . TRBJ2-7 TRBV28 CASTKGRAGEQYF TGTGCCAGCACCAAGGGTAGGGCAGGGGAGCAGTACTTC
. . TRBJ1-2 TRBV7-9 CASSNPQDGYTF TGTGCCAGCAGCAATCCCCAGGATGGCTACACCTTC
many . TRBJ2-7 TRBV28 CASSLAVESYEQYF TGTGCCAGCAGTTTAGCAGTGGAGTCCTACGAGCAGTACTTC
medium-sized . TRBJ2-1 TRBV3-2 CASSQFRGSYNEQFF TGTGCCAGCAGCCAGTTCAGAGGTTCCTACAATGAGCAGTTCTTC
many . TRBJ2-2 TRBV3-1 CASSHTTTGTIGELFF TGTGCCAGCAGCCACACTACGACAGGTACCATAGGGGAGCTGTTTTTT
. TRBD2 TRBJ2-1 TRBV19 CASSMGGMSKRGGYNEQFF TGTGCCAGTAGTATGGGTGGGATGAGTAAGCGGGGGGGCTACAATGAGCAGTTCTTC
many . TRBJ1-2 TRBV6-1 CAIDLGYGYTF TGTGCCATCGACCTAGGGTACGGCTACACCTTC